The 27 T cell receptor beta chains reported below all come from one sample, sequenced in a study of control samples from healthy donors and cancer patients. This table comes from immunoSEQ multiplex PCR, and its TCRdb copy is limited to in-frame clones, with some not included. In the table there are 130,000 to 150,000 clones, 91% of which are singletons. The sample taken for sequencing was blood. These receptors all stem from a man aged 30-40 years in good health.

V gene TRBV27 combines with J gene TRBJ2-1, with 7 bases aligning to TRBD1. The CDR3 runs to 14 residues. CDR1 is MNHEY and CDR2 is SMNVEV in the germline V gene (reference sequence). Losses at the gene ends were 3 bases for V and 4 bases for J; bases not matched to a gene: 3. CDR3 region: CASSLGDSYNEQFF. The CDR3 DNA follows: TGTGCCAGCAGTTTGGGGGACAGTTACAATGAGCAGTTCTTC.

The chain has TRBV18 and TRBJ2-4, with TRBD1 matching over 7 bases. CDR1 is KGHSH and CDR2 is LQKENI in the germline V gene. There are 19 residues in the CDR3. V was pared by 6 bases and J by 0 bases, with 17 bases of the junction left unmatched. The CDR3, as DNA: TGTGCCAGCTCTGGGTTCGGACAGGCGGCCCAACTAGCCAAAAACATTCAGTACTTC. Its protein is CASSGFGQAAQLAKNIQYF. Full variable domain (remainder filled in from reference TRBV18 and TRBJ2-4): NAGVMQNPRHLVRRRGQEARLRCSPMKGHSHVYWYRQLPEEGLKFMVYLQKENIIDESGMPKERFSAEFPKEGPSILRIQQVVRGDSAAYFCASSGFGQAAQLAKNIQYFGAGTRLSVL.

The gene calls are TRBV6-6 and TRBJ2-3, with 9 bases aligning to TRBD2. Unmatched junction bases numbered 6, after V lost 3 bases and J lost 5 bases. This CDR3 has 15 amino acids. The germline gives CDR1 MNHNY, CDR2 SVGAGI (reference sequence). In nucleotides, the CDR3 is TGTGCCAGCAGTTATCGCGGGGGGGCAGAAGATACGCAGTATTTT. This encodes CASSYRGGAEDTQYF.

The J gene is TRBJ1-4, the V gene TRBV5-1; no definite D call. The ends were cut back, 8 bases at V and 8 bases at J, with 13 bases in the middle. Per germline, CDR1 SGHRS and CDR2 YFSETQ. The CDR3 totals 12 residues. The CDR3 loop reads CASNGRGEKLFF. The CDR3, as DNA: TGCGCCAGTAACGGGCGAGGGGAAAAACTGTTTTTT.

The chain employs TRBV6-1 and TRBJ2-7, with TRBD1 matching 8 bases. The V gene's germline CDR1 is MNHNS and CDR2 SASEGT. This CDR3 contains 15 residues. V dropped 1 base and J dropped 1; count of bases not matched to a gene: 3. CDR3: CASSEGTGYSYEQYF. The CDR3 region has the DNA TGTGCCAGCAGTGAAGGGACAGGGTATTCCTACGAGCAGTACTTC.

J is TRBJ2-7 and V is TRBV14, with 12 bases aligning to TRBD1. The CDR3 contains 15 residues. Germline V gene data show CDR1 as SGHDN and CDR2 as FVKESK. Trimming at V came to 4 bases and at J to 6 bases, leaving 7 bases not matched to a gene. The CDR3 DNA reads TGTGCCAGCAGCCTGGGACAGGGGGCATTGTTCGAGCAGTACTTC. Protein: CASSLGQGALFEQYF.

The rearrangement uses TRBV27 and TRBJ2-7; D tentatively fits TRBD1 or TRBD2 (7 bases each). This CDR3 contains 17 residues. Trimming took off 3 bases at V and 2 bases at J, with 20 bases between the two ends. CDR1 and CDR2 from the germline V gene are MNHEY and SMNVEV (reference sequence). The DNA for the CDR3 is TGTGCCAGCAGTTTCCGTCGACAGGGAGGGCGGGCCTACGAGCAGTACTTC. This sequence encodes CASSFRRQGGRAYEQYF.

The chain joins TRBV6-4 to TRBJ1-2; no clear D. Germline loops: CDR1 MRHNA, CDR2 SNTAGT. Trimming removed 0 bases at V and 8 bases at J, with 10 bases between. This CDR3 spans 13 amino acids. Here the CDR3 reads CASSDSGGNGYTF. The CDR3, as DNA: TGTGCCAGCAGTGACTCTGGAGGGAACGGCTACACCTTC.

Only one count was recorded for this clone. The chain carries TRBV27 and TRBJ2-1; TRBD2 agrees at 7 bases. The V gene's germline CDR1 is MNHEY and CDR2 SMNVEV (reference sequence). There are 15 residues in the CDR3. V lost 2 bases, J lost 4 bases, and 5 bases stayed unmatched. The CDR3 nucleotides read TGTGCCAGCAGTTTAGTCAGCGGGACTTACAATGAGCAGTTCTTC. Its translation: CASSLVSGTYNEQFF.

The rearrangement links TRBV30 to TRBJ1-6; D is possibly TRBD1 (5 bases). Germline CDR1 and CDR2: GTSNPN and SVGIG (reference sequence). The CDR3 is made up of 15 amino acids. V lost 1 base to trimming and J lost 9 bases, with 16 bases between them. In DNA, the CDR3 is TGTGCCTGGAGTGGGGACCCCGCTGGGAGTTCACCCCTCCACTTT. It codes for CAWSGDPAGSSPLHF.

This clone was counted once. The chain recombines TRBV9 with TRBJ1-4, with 7 positions matching TRBD1. The CDR3 contains 14 residues. Per germline, CDR1 SGDLS and CDR2 YYNGEE. With V trimmed by 2 bases and J by 5 bases, 3 bases remained unmatched. CDR3 nucleotide sequence: TGTGCCAGCAGCGTCACAGGGGTAAATGAAAAACTGTTTTTT. Its protein is CASSVTGVNEKLFF.

The chain carries TRBV30 and TRBJ2-2, with 7 bases aligning to TRBD1. J gave up 1 base and V 1 base, and 6 bases lay outside the gene matches. The CDR3 loop spans 16 amino acids. Germline assignment: CDR1 GTSNPN and CDR2 SVGIG (reference sequence). CDR3 bases: TGTGCCTGGAGTGCAAGGGACAGATTGAACACCGGGGAGCTGTTTTTT. Encoded protein: CAWSARDRLNTGELFF.

The chain uses TRBV6-1 and TRBJ2-1; D remains ambiguous. Trimming cost V 2 bases and J 12 bases, with 5 bases left between them. The CDR3 length is 10 residues. Per germline, CDR1 MNHNS and CDR2 SASEGT. In nucleotides, the CDR3 is TGTGCCAGCAGTGAATGGCGGCAGTTCTTC. Protein: CASSEWRQFF.

The CDR3 loop reads CASSLGTGRNGYTF. The CDR3 region has the DNA TGCGCCAGCAGCTTGGGGACAGGGAGGAATGGCTACACCTTC. The V gene is TRBV5-1, the J gene TRBJ1-2; the match to TRBD1 covers 8 bases. Germline V gene lookup returns CDR1 SGHRS and CDR2 YFSETQ. V lost 0 bases and J lost 6; bases outside the gene matches: 4. The CDR3 is 14 residues long.

In DNA form, the CDR3 reads TGTGCCACCAGCAGAGACCAGATCGGGACAGGGCGGAATGAGCAGTTCTTC. Amino acids: CATSRDQIGTGRNEQFF. The V gene is TRBV15, the J gene TRBJ2-1; TRBD1 agrees at 9 bases. The CDR3 contains 17 residues. J gave up 7 bases and V 0 bases, and 10 bases lay outside the gene matches. Germline CDR1 is LNHNV and CDR2 is YYDKDF (reference sequence). The whole variable domain, remainder taken from reference TRBV15 and TRBJ2-1, is DAMVIQNPRYQVTQFGKPVTLSCSQTLNHNVMYWYQQKSSQAPKLLFHYYDKDFNNEADTPDNFQSRRPNTSFCFLDIRSPGLGDTAMYLCATSRDQIGTGRNEQFFGPGTRLTVL.

This clone is a singleton in its sample. This chain joins TRBV15 and TRBJ1-3, with D unresolved. Germline lookup yields CDR1 LNHNV and CDR2 YYDKDF (reference sequence). This CDR3 spans 12 amino acids. V shed 7 bases and J shed 4 bases, with 8 bases lying between them. The CDR3 sequence: CATILPGNTIYF. DNA for the CDR3: TGTGCCACCATCCTCCCCGGAAACACCATATATTTT.

The chain is built from TRBV14 and TRBJ2-2, with 11 bases identical to TRBD1. This CDR3 has 17 residues. Per the germline V gene, CDR1 is SGHDN and CDR2 is FVKESK. J was trimmed by 7 bases and V by 5 bases; bases with no gene match: 12. CDR3 sequence (DNA): TGTGCCAGCAGCAACCGCCGGACAGGGGGCATTAGCGGGGAGCTGTTTTTT. Amino acids: CASSNRRTGGISGELFF. Full variable domain (rest looked up from reference TRBV14 and TRBJ2-2): EAGVTQFPSHSVIEKGQTVTLRCDPISGHDNLYWYRRVMGKEIKFLLHFVKESKQDESGMPNNRFLAERTGGTYSTLKVQPAELEDSGVYFCASSNRRTGGISGELFFGEGSRLTVL.

The chain has TRBV12-5 and TRBJ2-1, with 7 bases identical to TRBD2. The CDR3 is made up of 17 amino acids. Germline CDR1 is LGHNT and CDR2 is FRNRAP. V shed 0 bases and J 4 bases; nucleotides not matched to a gene: 9. The CDR3 loop reads CASGLVSRLAVYNEQFF. The CDR3 DNA sequence: TGTGCTAGTGGTTTGGTAAGTAGACTAGCCGTATACAATGAGCAGTTCTTC.

J is TRBJ1-1 and V is TRBV25-1, with D perhaps matching TRBD1 (6 bases). Germline V CDR1 and CDR2: MGHDK, SYGVNS. V was trimmed by 3 bases and J by 1 base, leaving 9 bases between them. This CDR3 contains 14 residues. The CDR3 nucleotides read TGTGCCAGCAGTGACAGGGGCGGGAACACTGAAGCTTTCTTT. It is translated as CASSDRGGNTEAFF.

J is TRBJ1-1 and V is TRBV2, with 7 nucleotides matching TRBD1. This CDR3 has 14 residues. CDR1 and CDR2 from the germline V gene are SNHLY and FYNNEI. With V trimmed by 5 bases and J by 4 bases, 7 bases remained unmatched. CDR3 amino acids: CASSWTGGSTEAFF. CDR3 in DNA: TGTGCCAGCAGTTGGACAGGAGGTAGCACTGAAGCTTTCTTT.

This chain joins TRBV24-1 and TRBJ2-2; D is ambiguous. The germline CDR1 and CDR2 sequences are KGHDR and SFDVKD. The CDR3 runs 15 residues. The V and J ends lost 3 bases and 3 bases respectively, with 10 bases between them. In nucleotides, the CDR3 is TGTGCCACCAGTGATCCTGAGGCGGACACCGGGGAGCTGTTTTTT. Its translation: CATSDPEADTGELFF.

The count of this clone is one. The DNA for the CDR3 is TGCGCCAGCAGCTCCTTAACTCGGGGGGCCTACGAGCAGTACTTC. Encoded protein: CASSSLTRGAYEQYF. The gene calls are TRBV5-1 and TRBJ2-7, with 7 bases fitting TRBD2. The CDR3 loop spans 15 amino acids. Germline V gives CDR1 SGHRS, CDR2 YFSETQ. V lost 3 bases and J lost 2; bases outside the gene matches: 8.

CDR3 protein: CSVEDRMNTEAFF. DNA of the CDR3: TGCAGCGTTGAAGACCGCATGAACACTGAAGCTTTCTTT. The chain is built from TRBV29-1 and TRBJ1-1; D uncertain. Deletions cut 0 bases from V and 0 bases from J, with 5 bases between. CDR3 length equals 13 residues. From germline, CDR1 is SQVTM and CDR2 ANQGSEA.

This chain links TRBV5-1 with TRBJ2-7; TRBD1 agrees at 12 bases. After removal of 0 bases from V and 7 bases from J, the junction contained 5 bases not matched to a gene. The germline V gene encodes CDR1 SGHRS and CDR2 YFSETQ. The CDR3 sequence is 15 residues long. In DNA form, the CDR3 reads TGCGCCAGCAGCTTGGGCGGGGGACAGGGGGCTGAGCAGTACTTC. Translation: CASSLGGGQGAEQYF.

The rearrangement uses TRBV5-1 and TRBJ2-7; TRBD2 agrees at 12 bases. The CDR3 length is 15 residues. Germline V gene sequence: CDR1 SGHRS, CDR2 YFSETQ. V trimming: 4 bases; J trimming: 2 bases; junction bases outside the gene matches: 4. CDR3: CASSPRTSGAYEQYF. The CDR3 nucleotides read TGCGCCAGCAGCCCTAGGACTAGCGGGGCCTACGAGCAGTACTTC.

This clone was seen only a few times. This chain links TRBV6-4 with TRBJ1-3, with D possibly being TRBD1 (6 bases). The CDR3 contains 20 residues. Germline-derived CDR1 and CDR2 are MRHNA and SNTAGT. Trimming shortened V by 4 bases and J by 0 bases, and 25 bases separated the two germline ends. The CDR3 DNA reads as TGTGCCAGCAGTGTCCCCAAACAGGGTTCAGGTGGCCCCTCTGGAAACACCATATATTTT. Encoded protein: CASSVPKQGSGGPSGNTIYF.

V is TRBV5-6 and J is TRBJ1-1; D ambiguous. V lost 2 bases and J 1 base, leaving 6 bases between the germline ends. CDR1 and CDR2 (germline): SGHDT, YYEEEE. The CDR3 loop spans 13 amino acids. The CDR3 reads CASSLLENTEAFF. CDR3 coding DNA: TGTGCCAGCAGCTTATTAGAGAACACTGAAGCTTTCTTT.